The rows below give T cell receptor beta chains drawn from one sample of a study of T cells after yellow fever vaccination. One entry per CDR3 protein results from TCRdb running MiXCR on the 5' RACE reads. The sample has some 350,000 distinct CDR3 sequences, 7.5% to 9% seen once; the top ten hold approximately 19%. This sample comprised PBMCs, obtained on the day of the first yellow fever vaccination. The receptor set was obtained from a man in his late teens or twenties who received the YFV17D yellow fever vaccine. Each CDR3 is given with its conserved first and last residue. A D gene is named only where the DNA matches it firmly. Clone size is given for some rows only: seen once, a few or many times, or a class if the clone is expanded.

>.|TRBV20-1|.|TRBJ2-1
CSARYRDFTYNEQFF
TGCAGTGCTAGATATCGGGACTTTACCTACAATGAGCAGTTCTTC
>.|TRBV6-1|few|TRBJ1-6
CASRPDGANSPLHF
TGTGCCAGCAGGCCGGACGGAGCTAATTCACCCCTCCACTTT
>.|TRBV5-1|many|TRBJ1-4
CASSSDAYGEKLFF
TGCGCCAGCAGCTCGGACGCTTACGGAGAAAAACTGTTTTTT
>.|TRBV29-1|few|TRBJ2-5
CSVSPGHWNQETQYF
TGCAGCGTGAGCCCGGGACACTGGAACCAAGAGACCCAGTACTTC
>TRBD1|TRBV4-1|many|TRBJ1-1
CASRTLYRGQEAFF
TGCGCCAGCAGGACTCTCTACAGGGGGCAAGAAGCTTTCTTT
>TRBD2|TRBV5-1|.|TRBJ2-1
CASNNGGGESYNEQFF
TGCGCCAGCAACAACGGCGGGGGGGAATCCTACAATGAGCAGTTCTTC
>.|TRBV4-2|.|TRBJ2-7
CASSQGLQGPYEQYF
TGTGCCAGCAGCCAAGGATTGCAGGGCCCCTACGAGCAGTACTTC
>.|TRBV10-3|few|TRBJ2-7
CAILDGNTYEQYF
TGTGCCATCTTGGACGGGAATACCTACGAGCAGTACTTC
>.|TRBV5-1|many|TRBJ2-4
CASSFGDPKNIQYF
TGCGCCAGCAGCTTTGGAGACCCCAAAAACATTCAGTACTTC
>TRBD1|TRBV5-1|few|TRBJ2-7
CASSPRDSNYEQYF
TGCGCCAGCAGCCCCCGGGACAGTAACTACGAGCAGTACTTC
>TRBD1|TRBV18|many|TRBJ2-1
CASSTGTGVREQFF
TGTGCCAGCTCCACCGGGACAGGGGTACGCGAGCAGTTCTTC
>TRBD1|TRBV19|few|TRBJ1-1
CASRGRGQANTEAFF
TGTGCCAGTAGAGGCAGGGGACAGGCGAACACTGAAGCTTTCTTT
>.|TRBV20-1|.|TRBJ2-1
CSARDGQSRINEQFF
TGCAGTGCTAGGGACGGACAGAGCCGTATCAATGAGCAGTTCTTC
>TRBD1|TRBV12-3/TRBV12-4|.|TRBJ1-1
CASSYGTGPMNTEAFF
TGTGCCAGCAGTTACGGGACAGGTCCGATGAACACTGAAGCTTTCTTT
>TRBD2|TRBV4-2|many|TRBJ2-6
CASSQEAGVGANVLTF
TGTGCCAGCAGCCAAGAAGCGGGGGTCGGGGCCAACGTCCTGACTTTC
>.|TRBV6-1|few|TRBJ2-7
CASSRDPGIYEQYF
TGTGCCAGCAGTCGGGACCCCGGGATCTACGAGCAGTACTTC
>.|TRBV20-1|.|TRBJ2-1
CRAAIGGRNYNEQFF
TGCAGGGCAGCAATAGGGGGGCGGAACTACAATGAGCAGTTCTTC
>.|TRBV12-3/TRBV12-4|few|TRBJ2-5
CASMILGGETQYF
TGTGCCAGCATGATTTTGGGGGGCGAAACCCAGTACTTC
>TRBD1|TRBV5-1|few|TRBJ2-5
CASSLWGAQGAETQYF
TGCGCCAGCAGCTTGTGGGGGGCCCAGGGGGCAGAGACCCAGTACTTC
>.|TRBV6-2/TRBV6-3|.|TRBJ1-1
CASSYFYSGNTEAFF
TGTGCCAGCAGTTACTTCTATTCAGGGAACACTGAAGCTTTCTTT
>TRBD1|TRBV20-1|.|TRBJ1-6
CSARRPGTGYNSPLHF
TGCAGTGCTAGACGTCCCGGGACAGGGTATAATTCACCCCTCCACTTT
>TRBD1|TRBV28|.|TRBJ2-3
CASIRDRGTDTQYF
TGTGCCAGCATACGGGACAGGGGTACAGATACGCAGTATTTT
>TRBD1|TRBV5-4|.|TRBJ2-2
CASSSTGAGTGELFF
TGTGCCAGCAGCTCGACAGGGGCAGGTACCGGGGAGCTGTTTTTT
>TRBD1|TRBV7-2|.|TRBJ2-5
CASRRTGGDQETQYF
TGTGCCAGCAGGCGGACAGGGGGGGACCAAGAGACCCAGTACTTC
>.|TRBV3-1|few|TRBJ1-1
CASSQADRNTEAFF
TGTGCCAGCAGCCAGGCCGACAGAAACACTGAAGCTTTCTTT
>.|TRBV9|.|TRBJ2-5
CASSVDSVQETQYF
TGTGCCAGCAGCGTAGATAGCGTCCAAGAGACCCAGTACTTC
>TRBD1|TRBV7-6|many|TRBJ1-1
CASSLFGQGLTEAFF
TGTGCCAGCAGTCTTTTCGGACAGGGCCTGACTGAAGCTTTCTTT
>.|TRBV5-1|.|TRBJ2-5
CASSLGHFGETQYF
TGCGCCAGCAGCCTAGGACACTTTGGGGAGACCCAGTACTTC
>.|TRBV7-9|few|TRBJ2-4
CASSLGHSGLAKNIQYF
TGTGCCAGCAGCTTAGGTCACAGTGGACTAGCCAAAAACATTCAGTACTTC